These T cell receptor beta chains were read from a single sample in a study of shared clonotypes between healthy human individuals. TCRdb's copy holds only in-frame clones and misses some; the assay was immunoSEQ multiplex PCR. The sample comprises some 2.4 million clones, approximately 94% of which are singletons, and 0.36% rests with the top ten. The sequencing input was naive CD4+ T cells from PBMCs. Receptor source: a man aged 18 to 30 in good health. Some clones in this sample may be carry-over from other donors' samples. Both conserved end residues are part of each CDR3. D genes are given only for firm matches. Clone sizes are given selectively: once, few, many, or a class where the clone is expanded.

clone size	V gene	D gene	J gene	CDR3 protein	CDR3 DNA
-	TRBV7-9	-	TRBJ2-7	CASSLEPIWDALSREQYF	TGTGCCAGCAGCTTAGAACCGATCTGGGATGCGCTTTCGAGGGAGCAGTACTTC
-	TRBV11-3	TRBD1	TRBJ2-7	CASSPRTGYYEQYF	TGTGCCAGCAGCCCTAGGACAGGTTACTACGAGCAGTACTTC
-	TRBV19	-	TRBJ2-3	CASRFTGTSTDTQYF	TGTGCCAGTAGGTTCACCGGGACTAGCACAGATACGCAGTATTTT
-	TRBV25-1	-	TRBJ1-1	CASSESGTEAFF	TGTGCCAGCAGTGAATCGGGGACTGAAGCTTTCTTT
-	TRBV7-9	-	TRBJ1-6	CASSLGSNSPLHF	TGTGCCAGCAGTCTAGGATCCAATTCACCCCTCCACTTT
-	TRBV27	TRBD1	TRBJ1-2	CASSFLPLDRRRGYTF	TGTGCCAGCAGTTTTCTACCCCTGGACAGGCGCCGTGGCTACACCTTC
-	TRBV7-2	-	TRBJ1-2	CASSSGVFGGYTF	TGTGCCAGCAGCTCAGGGGTGTTCGGCGGCTACACCTTC
-	TRBV4-2	TRBD2	TRBJ2-1	CASSQIAGDANEQFF	TGTGCCAGCAGCCAGATAGCGGGAGACGCCAATGAGCAGTTCTTC
-	TRBV30	-	TRBJ1-6	CAWSAGSWSPLHF	TGTGCCTGGAGTGCCGGAAGCTGGTCACCCCTCCACTTT
-	TRBV7-3	-	TRBJ2-2	CASSLDGGRTGELFF	TGTGCCAGCAGCTTAGACGGAGGGAGAACCGGGGAGCTGTTTTTT
-	TRBV19	TRBD2	TRBJ2-1	CASSRSGRVDNEQFF	TGTGCCAGTAGTAGGAGCGGGAGGGTCGACAATGAGCAGTTCTTC
-	TRBV6-5	-	TRBJ1-2	CASSLIARDYGYTF	TGTGCCAGCAGTTTGATAGCCCGGGACTATGGCTACACCTTC
few	TRBV4-1	TRBD1	TRBJ1-4	CASSQTGTREKLFF	TGCGCCAGCAGCCAGACAGGGACGCGTGAAAAACTGTTTTTT
few	TRBV30	-	TRBJ1-1	CAWSRGLMNTEAFF	TGTGCCTGGAGTAGGGGCCTCATGAACACTGAAGCTTTCTTT
-	TRBV5-1	TRBD2	TRBJ2-7	CASSLAEVAGVYEQYF	TGCGCCAGCAGCTTGGCCGAGGTAGCGGGAGTCTACGAGCAGTACTTC
few	TRBV5-1	-	TRBJ1-5	CASSLAPNQPQHF	TGCGCCAGCAGCTTGGCCCCCAATCAGCCCCAGCATTTT
-	TRBV1	-	TRBJ2-5	CTSSQDIGRETQYF	TGCACCAGCAGCCAAGATATTGGTCGAGAGACCCAGTACTTC
-	TRBV4-1	-	TRBJ1-5	CASSQDSRGEEPQHF	TGCGCCAGCAGCCAAGATTCCAGGGGTGAGGAGCCCCAGCATTTT